These 13 T cell receptor beta chains were all obtained from the same sample, sequenced in a study of shared clonotypes between healthy human individuals. Some clones are missing from TCRdb's copy, which holds only in-frame ones; the method was immunoSEQ multiplex PCR. In the table there are over a million clones, roughly 75% of which are singletons. Input material: memory CD4+ T cells sorted from blood. Indicated subset: CD45RA-negative fraction. The receptors stem from a man between 18 and 29 years old in good health.

About this clone itself: Distinct nucleotide sequences in the sample also encode this CDR3. The chain uses TRBV27 and TRBJ1-1; a possible D gene is TRBD1 (5 bases). This CDR3 region has 13 residues. Germline CDR1 reads MNHEY; CDR2 reads SMNVEV (reference sequence). The V end lost 6 bases, the J end lost 1 base, and 9 bases lay between the germline ends. CDR3 coding DNA: TGTGCCAGCAGAAGGGGCACGAACACTGAAGCTTTCTTT. Protein: CASRRGTNTEAFF.

This clone has only a few counts. The V gene is TRBV20-1, the J gene TRBJ1-1; unclear D gene. CDR1 DFQATT and CDR2 SNEGSKA come from the germline V gene (reference sequence). V was shortened by 5 bases and J by 4 bases, with 8 bases between the two germline ends. This CDR3 has 11 amino acids. CDR3: CSAFPGTEAFF. The CDR3 nucleotides read TGCAGTGCTTTCCCGGGCACTGAAGCTTTCTTT.

The rearrangement links TRBV4-1 to TRBJ1-5, with a weak D call TRBD1 (5 bases). CDR3 length: 16 amino acids. In germline, CDR1 is MGHRA, CDR2 YSYEKL. Trimming pared 2 bases from V and 0 bases from J, leaving 11 bases between. The CDR3 bases are TGCGCCAGCAGCCAACTCCCTGACAGTAGCAATCAGCCCCAGCATTTT. Translating gives CASSQLPDSSNQPQHF.

This clone has only a few counts. The chain carries TRBV7-2 and TRBJ1-5; D uncertain. The V and J ends lost 1 base and 2 bases respectively, with 9 bases between them. The CDR3 contains 15 residues. Germline-derived CDR1 and CDR2 are SGHTA and FQGNSA. The CDR3 sequence is CASSLGGIGNQPQHF. CDR3 sequence (DNA): TGTGCCAGCAGCTTAGGGGGTATAGGCAATCAGCCCCAGCATTTT.

V is TRBV6-6 and J is TRBJ1-5; TRBD1 is a possible D gene (5 bases). Per germline, CDR1 MNHNY and CDR2 SVGAGI (reference sequence). The CDR3 length is 14 residues. Trimming shortened V by 2 bases and J by 3 bases, and 8 bases separated the two germline ends. The CDR3 sequence is CASSYQGPNQPQHF. The CDR3 coding sequence is TGTGCCAGCAGTTACCAGGGACCCAATCAGCCCCAGCATTTT.

The chain links TRBV4-1 to TRBJ1-6; D perhaps matches TRBD1 (5 bases). V was clipped by 0 bases and J by 6 bases, with 12 bases between them. The CDR3 runs to 16 residues. Germline V gene data show CDR1 as MGHRA and CDR2 as YSYEKL. CDR3 sequence (DNA): TGCGCCAGCAGCCAAGAGGTCGGGCAGGGTAATTCACCCCTCCACTTT. It translates to CASSQEVGQGNSPLHF.

This chain connects TRBV6-6 to TRBJ1-5; 8 positions agree with TRBD1. CDR1 and CDR2 (germline): MNHNY, SVGAGI (reference sequence). CDR3 length equals 16 residues. Trimming at V came to 2 bases and at J to 6 bases, leaving 9 bases not matched to a gene. This CDR3 is CASSYRDRRGGQPQHF. The CDR3 DNA sequence: TGTGCCAGCAGTTACCGGGACAGGCGGGGGGGTCAGCCCCAGCATTTT.

There are a few counts of this clone. The chain carries TRBV29-1 and TRBJ1-4; no definite D call. This CDR3 contains 13 residues. The V end lost 5 bases, the J end lost 0 bases, and 7 bases lay between the germline ends. CDR1 and CDR2 (germline): SQVTM, ANQGSEA. CDR3 in DNA: TGCAGCGTTCGCCAGACAACTAATGAAAAACTGTTTTTT. This translates into CSVRQTTNEKLFF.

A remark on this clone: Other DNA sequences in this specimen translate into the identical CDR3. This chain links TRBV4-3 with TRBJ2-3, with 9 positions matching TRBD2. The CDR3 contains 15 residues. Germline V gene sequence: CDR1 LGHNA, CDR2 YSLEER. J lost 0 bases, V lost 3 bases, and 1 base had no gene match. CDR3 sequence: CASSQTSGSTDTQYF. The CDR3 DNA reads TGCGCCAGCAGCCAGACTAGCGGTAGCACAGATACGCAGTATTTT.

This clone appeared many times. The rearrangement joins TRBV7-2 to TRBJ2-1; TRBD1 or TRBD2 may be the D gene (5 bases each). This CDR3 contains 14 residues. The germline V gene encodes CDR1 SGHTA and CDR2 FQGNSA. Deletions cut 5 bases from V and 8 bases from J, with 16 bases between. The CDR3 reads CASSLRVGDHEQFF. The CDR3 DNA reads as TGTGCCAGCAGCCTCCGCGTCGGGGACCATGAGCAGTTCTTC.

This clone showed up just a few times. The sample carries other DNA sequences with the same CDR3. The chain carries TRBV28 and TRBJ1-5; D gene ambiguous. With 2 bases removed from V and 2 bases from J, the gap between germline ends came to 1 base. Germline assignment: CDR1 MDHEN and CDR2 SYDVKM. The CDR3 is 12 residues long. CDR3 sequence: CASSLGNQPQHF. In nucleotides, the CDR3 is TGTGCCAGCAGTTTAGGCAATCAGCCCCAGCATTTT.

The gene calls are TRBV6-1 and TRBJ2-7; D might be TRBD1 or TRBD2, each matching 6 bases. V was pared by 2 bases and J by 5 bases, with 13 bases between. This CDR3 has 14 amino acids. Germline assignment: CDR1 MNHNS and CDR2 SASEGT. The CDR3 DNA follows: TGTGCCAGCAGTGAAACCAGGGGAGGCCACGAGCAGTACTTC. Translated: CASSETRGGHEQYF.

The rearrangement joins TRBV6-1 to TRBJ2-7, with D possibly TRBD1 on 5 matching bases. The V gene lost 0 bases and the J gene lost 4 bases, with 13 bases spanning the gap. Germline V gene lookup returns CDR1 MNHNS and CDR2 SASEGT. This CDR3 has 15 amino acids. As DNA, the CDR3 is TGTGCCAGCAGTGAAGCAAGGGGCCCGGGTTACGAGCAGTACTTC. Translated, it gives CASSEARGPGYEQYF.